The entry below describes one T cell receptor beta chain. The sample belongs to a study of OX40 agonist ivuxolimab in advanced cancers. Per germline, CDR1 MGHDK and CDR2 SYGVNS. The CDR3 consists of 15 residues. The V and J ends lost 2 bases and 12 bases respectively, with 22 bases between them. The table came from immunoSEQ multiplex PCR; TCRdb's copy has only in-frame clones and leaves some out. The top ten clones hold approximately 4.3% of a sample with some 30,000 clones, about 90% of them seen once. Sequencing was performed on CD4+ or CD8+ T cells sorted from blood, taken in a trial of the OX40 agonist ivuxolimab. The sequence came from an adult with an advanced solid tumor such as melanoma, head and neck, liver or kidney cancer. V and J are TRBV25-1 and TRBJ1-1; D perhaps matches TRBD1 (6 bases). The CDR3 DNA sequence: TGTGCCAGCAGTGAAAGGAGGGGGGCACCCCTGGTAACTTTCTTT. This codes for CASSERRGAPLVTFF.